This T cell receptor beta chain appears in the sequencing data of a study of OX40 agonist ivuxolimab in advanced cancers. For context, the study as a whole: Ivuxolimab was a fully human IgG2 agonistic monoclonal antibody targeting the costimulatory receptor OX40 (CD134). Partial responses occurred in three dose-escalation patients, of whom one had hepatocellular carcinoma and two had cutaneous melanoma. Prior anti-PD-1, anti-PD-L1 or anti-CTLA-4 therapy was permitted, and checkpoint inhibitors had been received by 30% to 40% of dose-escalation patients. Peripheral TCRbeta sequencing aimed to test whether ivuxolimab altered TCR sequence diversity and caused clonal T-cell expansion. The paper covers the monotherapy dose-escalation part of the phase I ivuxolimab trial, which included N of about 50 patients. Intravenous ivuxolimab was administered to patients every 2 weeks at six dose levels: 0.01, 0.1, 0.3, 1.5, 3 and 10 mg/kg. Of the roughly 51 dose-escalation patients, hepatocellular carcinoma was present in about 19, melanoma in around 15, renal cell carcinoma in 9 and head and neck cancer in 9. In the dose-escalation cohort, 70% to 85% of patients were male, and the mean age was roughly 60 years, with a range of about 23 to 90.

Genomic DNA was isolated from the sorted cells so that the TCRbeta CDR3 region could be sequenced. The immunoSEQ Assay was used for sequencing of TCRbeta CDR3 regions. TCRdb limited this immuneACCESS table to in-frame rearrangements with V and J called. A share of clones is missing; checked studies link under half to unresolved V genes, and the rest is unexplained. The sample table records 80,000 to 130,000 clones; about nine tenths of these occur just once. The ten largest account for approximately 0.3% of the sample. In the germline V gene (reference sequence), CDR1 corresponds to SEHNR and CDR2 to FQNEAQ. V is cut by 4 bases and J by 0 bases, and the space between the germline ends is 13 bases. Inclusive of the bounding cysteine and phenylalanine, the CDR3 is 15 residues long. The CDR3 DNA has 45 bases and is translated from base 1. The trial excluded patients who had a history of autoimmune disease or were on systemic immunosuppression. Peripheral blood for TCR sequencing was drawn from every dose cohort at baseline, at cycle 4 day 1 and at cycle 7 day 1. The samples were taken from a phase I, first-in-human, multicenter, open-label dose-escalation trial of ivuxolimab. Adults with locally advanced or metastatic melanoma, renal cell carcinoma, hepatocellular carcinoma or head and neck squamous cell carcinoma were enrolled in the trial. Before TCR sequencing, CD4+ and CD8+ T cells were separately sorted from peripheral blood.

Remarks on this clone: The antigen this receptor binds is unknown. No base-level quality is on record; no much larger clone is a single base apart.

Points the paper makes about the study in general: In the 0.1-3.0 mg/kg groups, partial responders had among the lowest normalized peripheral clonal expansion, particularly in CD8+ T cells. Low levels of normalized T-cell clonal expansion were also seen in some nonresponding patients. Clonal expansion of both CD4+ and CD8+ blood T cells was observed from baseline to week 6 at doses 0.1 to 3.0 mg/kg. Which antigens the clonally expanded peripheral T cells were specific for was not determined. After ivuxolimab, more expanded clones were found on average in CD8+ T cells than in CD4+ T cells.

Sequences were derived from CD4+ or CD8+ T cells sorted from blood, sampled in a trial of the OX40 agonist ivuxolimab. This receptor chain uses TRBV7-9 and TRBJ2-7; tentative D gene TRBD1, with 6 bases matching. This clonotype was obtained from an adult with an advanced solid tumor such as melanoma, head and neck, liver or kidney cancer. CDR3 region: CASSSSQGLSYEQYF. The nucleotides are TGTGCCAGCAGCTCCTCTCAGGGGCTCTCCTACGAGCAGTACTTC.